This T cell receptor beta chain was documented in a study of shared clonotypes between healthy human individuals. Trimming cost V 5 bases and J 7 bases, with 17 bases left between them. Germline-derived CDR1 and CDR2 are LNHDA and SQIVND (reference sequence). This CDR3 has 14 amino acids. Donors were healthy HIV-negative adults without recent acute infections or vaccinations. In its sample, this clone was seen once. The antigen is not known. The study, taken as a whole, reports: When naive CD4 clonotypes were compared across a handful of donors, approximately 4.9% were shared.

TCRdb's copy holds only in-frame clones and misses some; the assay was immunoSEQ multiplex PCR. Of fewer than 850,000 clones in the sample, roughly 87% are singletons; the top ten hold approximately 35%. V and J are TRBV19 and TRBJ1-1; TRBD1 might be the D (5 bases). This sequence was found in a man younger than 35 in good health. Some clones in this sample may be carry-over from other donors' samples. The sample taken for sequencing was memory CD8+ T cells from PBMCs. The subset is: CD45RO+ cells pooled with CCR7-negative TemRA cells. This chain's CDR3 is CASSFRDGGVEAFF. DNA for the CDR3: TGTGCCAGTAGTTTCCGGGACGGCGGAGTTGAAGCTTTCTTT.